This TCR beta chain was sequenced in a study of OX40 agonist ivuxolimab in advanced cancers. Study background: Every patient in dose escalation had hepatocellular carcinoma, melanoma, renal cell or head and neck cancer. Overall study findings and caveats: CD4+ T cells averaged fewer expanded clones than CD8+ T cells. Low clonal expansion, among the lowest seen, marked partial responders at 0.1-3.0 mg/kg.

In the case of this clone: Its target is unknown.

Clones were read by immunoSEQ multiplex PCR, and TCRdb kept only the in-frame ones, dropping some. The sample yields about 70,000 clones, just over 85% seen once. Germline CDR1 reads SGHDN; CDR2 reads FVKESK. This CDR3 comprises 15 residues. V was clipped by 1 base and J by 3 bases, with 13 bases between them. The chain uses TRBV14 and TRBJ2-7; perhaps TRBD2 as D (6 bases). The receptor was derived from an adult with an advanced solid tumor such as melanoma, head and neck, liver or kidney cancer. The source material was CD4+ or CD8+ T cells sorted from blood, sampled in a trial of the OX40 agonist ivuxolimab. CDR3 sequence: CASSQGRRDHYEQYF. CDR3 nucleotides: TGTGCCAGCAGCCAAGGACGGAGGGACCACTACGAGCAGTACTTC.